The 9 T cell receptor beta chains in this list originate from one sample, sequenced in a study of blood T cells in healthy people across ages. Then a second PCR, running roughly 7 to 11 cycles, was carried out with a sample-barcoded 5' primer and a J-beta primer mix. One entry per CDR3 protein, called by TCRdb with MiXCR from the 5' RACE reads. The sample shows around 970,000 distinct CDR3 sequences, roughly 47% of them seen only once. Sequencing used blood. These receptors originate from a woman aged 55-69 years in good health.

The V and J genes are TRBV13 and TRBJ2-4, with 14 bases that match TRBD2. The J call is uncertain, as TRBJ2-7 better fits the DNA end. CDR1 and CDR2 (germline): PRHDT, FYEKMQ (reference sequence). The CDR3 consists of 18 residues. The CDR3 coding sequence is TGTGCCAGCAGCGGCCCGGGACTAGCGGGAGTGGGGAGTTACGAGCAGTACTTC. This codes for CASSGPGLAGVGSYEQYF.

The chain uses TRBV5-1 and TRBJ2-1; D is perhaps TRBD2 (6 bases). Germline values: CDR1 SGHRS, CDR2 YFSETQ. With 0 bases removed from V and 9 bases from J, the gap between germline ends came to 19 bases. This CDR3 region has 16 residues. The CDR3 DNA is TGCGCCAGCAGCTTGGGAGTTTATGGAGGGGCTGGTGAGCAGTTCTTC. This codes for CASSLGVYGGAGEQFF.

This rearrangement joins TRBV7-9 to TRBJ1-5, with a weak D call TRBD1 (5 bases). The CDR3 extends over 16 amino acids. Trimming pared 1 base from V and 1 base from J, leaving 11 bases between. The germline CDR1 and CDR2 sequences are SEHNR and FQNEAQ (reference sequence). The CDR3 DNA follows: TGTGCCAGCAGCTTAGGCGGGGGGAGGAGCAATCAGCCCCAGCATTTT. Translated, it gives CASSLGGGRSNQPQHF.

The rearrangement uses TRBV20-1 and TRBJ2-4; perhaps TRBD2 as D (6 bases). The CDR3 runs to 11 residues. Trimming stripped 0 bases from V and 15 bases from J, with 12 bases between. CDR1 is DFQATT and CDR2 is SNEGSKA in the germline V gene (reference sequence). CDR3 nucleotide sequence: TGCAGTGCTAGAGATGTAGCAGCGGGGTACTTC. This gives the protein CSARDVAAGYF.

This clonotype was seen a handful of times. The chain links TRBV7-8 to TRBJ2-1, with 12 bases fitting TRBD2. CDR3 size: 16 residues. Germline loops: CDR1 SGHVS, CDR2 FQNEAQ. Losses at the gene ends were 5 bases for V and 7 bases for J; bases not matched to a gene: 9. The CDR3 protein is CASSALTSGRGNEQFF. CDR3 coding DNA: TGTGCCAGCAGCGCATTGACTAGCGGGAGAGGAAATGAGCAGTTCTTC.

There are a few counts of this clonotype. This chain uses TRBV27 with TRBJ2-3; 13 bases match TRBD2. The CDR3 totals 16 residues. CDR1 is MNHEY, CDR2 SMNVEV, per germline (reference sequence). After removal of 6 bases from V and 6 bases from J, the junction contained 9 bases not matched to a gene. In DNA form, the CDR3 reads TGTGCCAGCAGCGCGGGACTAGCGGGATGGGTGGATACGCAGTATTTT. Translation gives CASSAGLAGWVDTQYF.

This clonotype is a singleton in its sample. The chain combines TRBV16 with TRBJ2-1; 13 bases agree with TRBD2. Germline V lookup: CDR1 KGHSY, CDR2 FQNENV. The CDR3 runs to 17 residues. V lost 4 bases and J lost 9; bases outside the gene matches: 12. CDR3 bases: TGTGCCAGCAGCCTCGTGGGACTAGCGGGATCGGGCAGTGAGCAGTTCTTC. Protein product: CASSLVGLAGSGSEQFF.

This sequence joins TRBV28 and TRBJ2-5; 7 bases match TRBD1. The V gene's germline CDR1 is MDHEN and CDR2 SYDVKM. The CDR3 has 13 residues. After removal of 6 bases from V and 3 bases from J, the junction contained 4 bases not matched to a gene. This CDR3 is CASREGTEETQYF. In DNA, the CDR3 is TGTGCCAGCAGAGAAGGGACAGAAGAGACCCAGTACTTC.

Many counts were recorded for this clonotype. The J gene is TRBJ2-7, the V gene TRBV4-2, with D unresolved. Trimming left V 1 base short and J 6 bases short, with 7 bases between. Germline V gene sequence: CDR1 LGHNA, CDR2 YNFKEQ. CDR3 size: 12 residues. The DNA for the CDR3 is TGTGCCAGCAGCCAAGTAGTGGGCGAGCAGTACTTC. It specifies CASSQVVGEQYF.